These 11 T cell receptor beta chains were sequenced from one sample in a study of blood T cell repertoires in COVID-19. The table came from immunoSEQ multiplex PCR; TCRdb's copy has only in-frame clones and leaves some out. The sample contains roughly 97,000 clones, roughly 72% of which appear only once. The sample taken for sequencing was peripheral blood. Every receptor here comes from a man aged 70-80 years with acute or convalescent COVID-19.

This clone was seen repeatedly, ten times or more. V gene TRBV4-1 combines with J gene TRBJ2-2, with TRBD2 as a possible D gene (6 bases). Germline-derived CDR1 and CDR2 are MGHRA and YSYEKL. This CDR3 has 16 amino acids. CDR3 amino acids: CAFGRDFGINTGELFF. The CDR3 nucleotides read TGCGCGTTCGGACGGGACTTTGGAATAAACACCGGGGAGCTGTTTTTT.

The CDR3 bases are TGTGCCAGCAGTGCTTGGGGACAGATCAATCAGCCCCAGCATTTT. This codes for CASSAWGQINQPQHF. The chain combines TRBV28 with TRBJ1-5; 7 bases are shared with TRBD1. This CDR3 comprises 15 residues. V was pared by 5 bases and J by 3 bases, with 7 bases of the junction left unmatched. The V gene's germline CDR1 is MDHEN and CDR2 SYDVKM.

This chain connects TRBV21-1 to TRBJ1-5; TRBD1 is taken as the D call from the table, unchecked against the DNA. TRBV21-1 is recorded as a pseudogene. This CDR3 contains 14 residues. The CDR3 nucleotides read TGTGCCAGCAGCAAAATGACAATTAATCAGCCCCAGCATTTT. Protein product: CASSKMTINQPQHF.

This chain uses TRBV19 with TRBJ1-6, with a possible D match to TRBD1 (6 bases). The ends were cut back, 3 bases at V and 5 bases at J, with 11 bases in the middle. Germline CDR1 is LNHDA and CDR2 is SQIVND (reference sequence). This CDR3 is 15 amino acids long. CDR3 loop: CASSMVGGDNSPLHF. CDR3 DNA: TGTGCCAGTAGTATGGTAGGGGGAGATAATTCACCCCTCCACTTT.

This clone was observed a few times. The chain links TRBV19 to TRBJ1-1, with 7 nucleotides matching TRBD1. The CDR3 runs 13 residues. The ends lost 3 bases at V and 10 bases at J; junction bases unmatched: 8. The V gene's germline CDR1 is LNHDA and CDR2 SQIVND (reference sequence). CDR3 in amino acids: CASSIQQGPRAFF. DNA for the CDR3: TGTGCCAGTAGTATTCAACAGGGGCCGAGAGCTTTCTTT.

The CDR3 bases are TGTGCCAGCTCACCATCAGTCCCAGCAACTAATGAAAAACTGTTTTTT. It is translated as CASSPSVPATNEKLFF. The chain combines TRBV18 with TRBJ1-4; D is uncertain. The V end was cut by 2 bases, the J end by 0 bases, with 10 bases between. The CDR3 runs 16 residues. Germline CDR1 is KGHSH and CDR2 is LQKENI.

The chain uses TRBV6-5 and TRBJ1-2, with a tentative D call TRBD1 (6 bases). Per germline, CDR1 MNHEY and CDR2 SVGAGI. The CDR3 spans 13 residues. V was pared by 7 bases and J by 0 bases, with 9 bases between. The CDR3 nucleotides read TGTGCCAGCAACAGGGCTACTAACTATGGCTACACCTTC. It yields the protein CASNRATNYGYTF.

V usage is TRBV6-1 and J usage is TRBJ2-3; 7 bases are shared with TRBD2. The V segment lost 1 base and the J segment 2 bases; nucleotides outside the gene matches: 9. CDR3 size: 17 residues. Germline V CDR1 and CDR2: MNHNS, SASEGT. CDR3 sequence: CASSEDPLADITDTQYF. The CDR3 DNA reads TGTGCCAGCAGTGAAGATCCCCTAGCGGACATCACAGATACGCAGTATTTT.

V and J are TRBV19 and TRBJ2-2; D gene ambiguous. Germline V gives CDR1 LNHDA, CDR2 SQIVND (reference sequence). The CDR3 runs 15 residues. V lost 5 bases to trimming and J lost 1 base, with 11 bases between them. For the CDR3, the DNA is TGTGCCAGTAGTCCTCAAACATGGAACACCGGGGAGCTGTTTTTT. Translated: CASSPQTWNTGELFF.

CDR3 residues: CASSRRDRGVYEQFF. CDR3 nucleotides: TGCGCCAGCAGCCGCCGGGACAGGGGCGTCTATGAGCAGTTCTTC. The genes are TRBV5-1 and TRBJ2-1, with 10 bases aligning to TRBD1. V lost 4 bases, J lost 8 bases, and 9 bases stayed unmatched. CDR1 is SGHRS and CDR2 is YFSETQ in the germline V gene. This CDR3 has 15 residues.

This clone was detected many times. The CDR3 loop reads CSVSDEQFF. CDR3 sequence (DNA): TGCAGCGTTTCAGATGAGCAGTTCTTC. The rearrangement uses TRBV29-1 and TRBJ2-1; the D is unclear. CDR3 length: 9 amino acids. Trimming removed 5 bases at V and 8 bases at J, with 4 bases between. Looked up from germline, CDR1 is SQVTM and CDR2 is ANQGSEA.